Below are 32 T cell receptor beta chains sequenced from a single sample in a study of T cell responses to AZD1222 COVID-19 vaccine. The repertoire was sequenced with immunoSEQ multiplex PCR; TCRdb's copy has only in-frame clones and lacks some. The table includes roughly 150,000 clones, approximately 90% detected once. The sequenced sample was peripheral blood, obtained on day 0 of AZD1222 vaccination. Receptors originate from an adult in good health.

V usage is TRBV27 and J usage is TRBJ1-2; 9 bases fit TRBD1. Germline V gives CDR1 MNHEY, CDR2 SMNVEV (reference sequence). The CDR3 totals 15 residues. Trimming removed 3 bases from V and 4 bases from J; junction bases left unmatched: 6. The CDR3 DNA sequence: TGTGCCAGCAGTTTCACAGGACAGGGGACCTATGGCTACACCTTC. Its translation: CASSFTGQGTYGYTF.

This sequence joins TRBV7-9 and TRBJ2-1; D remains unclear. Germline V gives CDR1 SEHNR, CDR2 FQNEAQ (reference sequence). The V end lost 2 bases, the J end lost 13 bases, and 6 bases lay between the germline ends. CDR3 length: 10 residues. The CDR3 region has the DNA TGTGCCAGCAGCTTATTTGAACAGTTCTTC. Its translation is CASSLFEQFF.

This clone was counted once. The J gene is TRBJ2-1, the V gene TRBV7-3, with TRBD2 matching over 9 bases. Germline lookup yields CDR1 SGHTA and CDR2 FQGTGA. CDR3 length: 15 amino acids. The V segment lost 6 bases and the J segment 5 bases; nucleotides outside the gene matches: 8. Written as DNA, the CDR3 is TGTGCCAGCAGTCGTAGCGGGAGTGGTAACAATGAGCAGTTCTTC. Amino acids: CASSRSGSGNNEQFF. The whole variable domain, remainder taken from reference TRBV7-3 and TRBJ2-1, is GAGVSQTPSNKVTEKGKYVELRCDPISGHTALYWYRQSLGQGPEFLIYFQGTGAADDSGLPNDRFFAVRPEGSVSTLKIQRTERGDSAVYLCASSRSGSGNNEQFFGPGTRLTVL.

The V call is TRBV6-1, the J call TRBJ1-2; D unresolved. Germline V gene data show CDR1 as MNHNS and CDR2 as SASEGT. This CDR3 comprises 12 residues. The ends were cut back, 2 bases at V and 8 bases at J, with 9 bases in the middle. CDR3 protein: CASSESGLGYTF. The DNA for the CDR3 is TGTGCCAGCAGTGAATCAGGTCTCGGCTACACCTTC.

The chain carries TRBV6-2 or TRBV6-3 and TRBJ2-1; D perhaps matches TRBD2 (6 bases). CDR1 is MNHEY, CDR2 SVGEGT, per germline. V was cut by 4 bases and J by 8 bases, with 24 bases left in between. This CDR3 has 17 residues. The CDR3 bases are TGTGCCAGCAGTTTTCTGCGCGAGGAGGGCCGGTTTCATGAGCAGTTCTTC. Amino acids: CASSFLREEGRFHEQFF.

The V call is TRBV30, the J call TRBJ1-3, with a weak D call TRBD1 (5 bases). This CDR3 contains 15 residues. Germline V gene data show CDR1 as GTSNPN and CDR2 as SVGIG (reference sequence). V gave up 4 bases and J gave up 0 bases, with 13 bases separating them. CDR3 amino acids: CAWMGRVNSGNTIYF. The CDR3 coding sequence is TGTGCCTGGATGGGGCGGGTGAACTCTGGAAACACCATATATTTT.

The rearrangement links TRBV6-6 to TRBJ2-7, with 8 bases identical to TRBD1. This CDR3 is built from 15 residues. V lost 0 bases to trimming and J lost 4 bases; unmatched junction nucleotides: 5. Germline CDR1 reads MNHNY; CDR2 reads SVGAGI (reference sequence). CDR3 sequence (DNA): TGTGCCAGCAGTTACTCTTCAGGGGGCGGGTACGAGCAGTACTTC. It yields the protein CASSYSSGGGYEQYF.

The J gene is TRBJ2-7, the V gene TRBV6-2 or TRBV6-3; no reliable D call. CDR3 length: 13 residues. Trimming removed 4 bases from V and 3 bases from J, with 10 bases in between. The germline V gene encodes CDR1 MNHEY and CDR2 SVGEGT. DNA for the CDR3: TGTGCCAGCAGTTCCCCCACGAACTACGAGCAGTACTTC. Its translation is CASSSPTNYEQYF.

This rearrangement joins TRBV2 to TRBJ2-7; weak D call: TRBD1 (6 bases). V lost 2 bases and J 3 bases, leaving 14 bases between the germline ends. Germline CDR1 reads SNHLY; CDR2 reads FYNNEI. There are 15 residues in the CDR3. Here the CDR3 DNA reads TGTGCCAGCAGTGAATCTGGCAGGGGTGACTACGAGCAGTACTTC. It encodes CASSESGRGDYEQYF. Drawing the rest from reference TRBV2 and TRBJ2-7, the complete variable domain is EPEVTQTPSHQVTQMGQEVILRCVPISNHLYFYWYRQILGQKVEFLVSFYNNEISEKSEIFDDQFSVERPDGSNFTLKIRSTKLEDSAMYFCASSESGRGDYEQYFGPGTRLTVT.

This clone was detected only once. Other DNA variants within this sample encode the same CDR3. The gene calls are TRBV12-3 or TRBV12-4 and TRBJ2-5, with D unclear. V lost 1 base and J lost 5, with 2 bases in between. The CDR3 has 11 amino acids. CDR3 in DNA: TGTGCCAGCAGTTTAGGCGAGACCCAGTACTTC. This codes for CASSLGETQYF.

The CDR3 loop is CASRPTGEGQPQHF. The CDR3 DNA reads TGCGCCAGCAGACCTACAGGGGAGGGTCAGCCCCAGCATTTT. V is TRBV5-1 and J is TRBJ1-5; 7 bases fit TRBD1. The CDR3 contains 14 residues. Germline assignment: CDR1 SGHRS and CDR2 YFSETQ. Germline trimming cut 5 bases from V and 6 bases from J; bases unmatched to any gene: 8.

The V gene is TRBV6-2 or TRBV6-3, the J gene TRBJ1-5; D not resolved. Germline V gene data show CDR1 as MNHEY and CDR2 as SVGEGT. The CDR3 contains 13 residues. With 6 bases removed from V and 5 bases from J, the gap between germline ends came to 11 bases. CDR3 coding DNA: TGTGCCAGCAGATACAGAGGAGATCAGCCCCAGCATTTT. This codes for CASRYRGDQPQHF.

This clone was seen a single time. The gene calls are TRBV3-1 (or the pseudogene TRBV3-2) and TRBJ2-1, with 9 bases matching TRBD2. J gave up 2 bases and V 1 base, and 3 bases lay outside the gene matches. The germline gives CDR1 LGHDT, CDR2 YNNKEL (reference sequence). This CDR3 contains 16 residues. CDR3 sequence reads: CASSQGGLAAYNEQFF. In nucleotides, the CDR3 is TGTGCCAGCAGCCAAGGGGGACTAGCAGCCTACAATGAGCAGTTCTTC.

This rearrangement joins TRBV29-1 to TRBJ2-3; TRBD2 matches 7 bases. V lost 5 bases and J lost 2; bases outside the gene matches: 13. The CDR3 is 16 amino acids. CDR1 and CDR2 from the germline V gene are SQVTM and ANQGSEA. Here the CDR3 DNA reads TGCAGCGTTTGGGAGGAGGGAGGGTCTAACACAGATACGCAGTATTTT. Its translation is CSVWEEGGSNTDTQYF.

V usage is TRBV28 and J usage is TRBJ1-2, with a tentative D call TRBD1 (5 bases). V was clipped by 10 bases and J by 6 bases, with 12 bases between them. CDR3 length equals 11 residues. Looked up from germline, CDR1 is MDHEN and CDR2 is SYDVKM. CDR3 DNA: TGTGCCATCGGGACGGGCAATGGCTACACCTTC. It specifies CAIGTGNGYTF.

The J gene is TRBJ2-1, the V gene TRBV5-3; 8 bases match TRBD2. TRBV5-3 qualifies as an ORF whose function is uncertain. This CDR3 comprises 18 residues. V shed 2 bases, J shed 4 bases, and the junction held 14 bases outside the gene matches. The CDR3, as DNA: TGTGCCAGAAGCTTAAGTCCCCCGCCGACTAGCGCTTACAATGAGCAGTTCTTC. Protein sequence: CARSLSPPPTSAYNEQFF.

This chain links TRBV5-4 with TRBJ2-1; TRBD1 matches at 8 bases. J gave up 7 bases and V 1 base, and 7 bases lay outside the gene matches. This CDR3 is 15 amino acids long. Per the germline V gene, CDR1 is SGHNT and CDR2 is YYREEE (reference sequence). The CDR3 loop reads CASSLPDRDVNEQFF. The CDR3, as DNA: TGTGCCAGCAGCTTGCCGGACAGGGACGTAAATGAGCAGTTCTTC.

This rearrangement joins TRBV30 to TRBJ1-3; a weak D match, TRBD1 (5 bases). The CDR3 spans 13 residues. Trimming left V 5 bases short and J 7 bases short, with 15 bases between. Germline V CDR1 and CDR2: GTSNPN, SVGIG (reference sequence). DNA for the CDR3: TGTGCCTGGGGGCAACTCAAGGGGAACACCATATATTTT. Its translation is CAWGQLKGNTIYF.

The gene calls are TRBV6-5 and TRBJ2-7; D perhaps matches TRBD2 (5 bases). CDR1 and CDR2 (germline): MNHEY, SVGAGI. CDR3 size: 13 residues. V was trimmed by 2 bases and J by 2 bases, leaving 7 bases between them. CDR3 sequence reads: CASSYPGTYEQYF. In nucleotides, the CDR3 is TGTGCCAGCAGTTACCCGGGAACCTACGAGCAGTACTTC.

V and J are TRBV18 and TRBJ2-3, with D perhaps matching TRBD1 (5 bases). Germline CDR1 reads KGHSH; CDR2 reads LQKENI. Trimming removed 4 bases at V and 2 bases at J, with 10 bases between. The CDR3 loop spans 14 amino acids. CDR3 in DNA: TGTGCCAGCTCACGAGGCAGGGTCACAGATACGCAGTATTTT. Protein product: CASSRGRVTDTQYF.

This chain joins TRBV14 and TRBJ2-1, with TRBD1 matching 7 bases. Germline loops: CDR1 SGHDN, CDR2 FVKESK. CDR3 length equals 20 residues. The J segment lost 2 bases and the V segment lost 4 bases, leaving 20 bases of the junction unmatched. CDR3 DNA sequence: TGTGCCAGCAGCCCTAAGAGGGCGGACAGGTTCAGCCTTACCTACAATGAGCAGTTCTTC. Translated: CASSPKRADRFSLTYNEQFF.

The V call is TRBV19, the J call TRBJ1-6, with 9 bases aligning to TRBD1. V shed 5 bases, J shed 0 bases, and the junction held 5 bases outside the gene matches. Germline V gives CDR1 LNHDA, CDR2 SQIVND (reference sequence). The CDR3 is 17 amino acids. The CDR3 region has the DNA TGTGCCAGTAGTGCCGGGACAGGGAGCTCCTATAATTCACCCCTCCACTTT. It specifies CASSAGTGSSYNSPLHF.

The chain links TRBV10-3 to TRBJ1-1; D remains ambiguous. Deletions cut 0 bases from V and 3 bases from J, with 11 bases between. The CDR3 runs 15 residues. Germline V gene sequence: CDR1 ENHRY, CDR2 SYGVKD. Written as DNA, the CDR3 is TGTGCCATCAGTGAGTCAGCCAGGATGGACACTGAAGCTTTCTTT. Translating gives CAISESARMDTEAFF.

The gene calls are TRBV19 and TRBJ2-1; TRBD1 is a possible D gene (5 bases). The ends were cut back, 7 bases at V and 2 bases at J, with 9 bases in the middle. Germline V gives CDR1 LNHDA, CDR2 SQIVND (reference sequence). The length of the CDR3 is 13 residues. The CDR3 is CASKDSTYNEQFF. CDR3 nucleotide sequence: TGTGCCAGTAAAGACAGTACCTACAATGAGCAGTTCTTC.

This chain uses TRBV6-1 with TRBJ1-5; TRBD1 is a possible D gene (6 bases). This CDR3 region has 18 residues. The germline gives CDR1 MNHNS, CDR2 SASEGT. Trimming pared 0 bases from V and 2 bases from J, leaving 17 bases between. The CDR3, as DNA: TGTGCCAGCAGTGAAGCTGGGGGGCGCTTCTATGGCAATCAGCCCCAGCATTTT. Amino acids: CASSEAGGRFYGNQPQHF.

The CDR3 sequence: CASSVGVAKNIQYF. The CDR3 region has the DNA TGTGCCAGTAGCGTAGGGGTAGCCAAAAACATTCAGTACTTC. The chain has TRBV19 and TRBJ2-4; D possibly corresponds to TRBD1 (5 bases). CDR1 LNHDA and CDR2 SQIVND come from the germline V gene (reference sequence). The CDR3 consists of 14 residues. V lost 6 bases and J 0 bases, leaving 9 bases between the germline ends.

V and J are TRBV6-2 or TRBV6-3 and TRBJ2-1, with 10 bases that match TRBD1. This CDR3 spans 18 amino acids. From germline, CDR1 is MNHEY and CDR2 SVGEGT. The V segment lost 5 bases and the J segment 6 bases; nucleotides outside the gene matches: 16. This CDR3 is CASSRDRGLLRYGNEQFF. The CDR3, as DNA: TGTGCCAGCAGTCGCGACAGGGGGCTCTTGCGCTACGGCAATGAGCAGTTCTTC.

The chain uses TRBV11-2 and TRBJ1-1; no reliable D call. The germline V gene encodes CDR1 SGHAT and CDR2 FQNNGV. The CDR3 consists of 13 residues. V gave up 1 base and J gave up 6 bases, with 9 bases separating them. The CDR3, as DNA: TGTGCCAGCAGCTTAGTTAATAAGCCTGAAGCTTTCTTT. This gives the protein CASSLVNKPEAFF.

The V and J genes are TRBV21-1 and TRBJ1-4; no check of the table's D call, TRBD1, against the DNA was made. TRBV21-1 is tagged as a pseudogene. The CDR3 consists of 14 residues. CDR3 region: CASSPQGHNEKLFF. The CDR3 bases are TGTGCCAGCAGCCCACAGGGGCATAATGAAAAACTGTTTTTT.

This chain connects TRBV19 to TRBJ2-1, with D possibly being TRBD2 (5 bases). The CDR3 consists of 16 residues. From germline, CDR1 is LNHDA and CDR2 SQIVND (reference sequence). The ends were cut back, 3 bases at V and 9 bases at J, with 21 bases in the middle. The CDR3 reads CASSISQLVSPSEQFF. Here the CDR3 DNA reads TGTGCCAGTAGTATCTCTCAACTAGTTTCCCCCAGTGAGCAGTTCTTC.

The CDR3 bases are TGTGCCAGCAGCGTAGGATTGGAGCGAGGGAAAGGCTACACCTTC. Translation: CASSVGLERGKGYTF. The chain combines TRBV9 with TRBJ1-2; D remains ambiguous. This CDR3 has 15 residues. V was clipped by 0 bases and J by 8 bases, with 17 bases between them. Germline loops: CDR1 SGDLS, CDR2 YYNGEE. The variable domain in full, with the rest retrieved from reference TRBV9 and TRBJ1-2, is DSGVTQTPKHLITATGQRVTLRCSPRSGDLSVYWYQQSLDQGLQFLIQYYNGEERAKGNILERFSAQQFPDLHSELNLSSLELGDSALYFCASSVGLERGKGYTFGSGTRLTVV.

V usage is TRBV5-5 and J usage is TRBJ1-6; TRBD1 agrees at 8 bases. There are 16 residues in the CDR3. CDR1 is SGHKS, CDR2 YYEKEE, per germline (reference sequence). V was clipped by 4 bases and J by 8 bases; unmatched bases: 11. The CDR3 spells CASSLRTGRSDSPLHF. CDR3 DNA sequence: TGTGCCAGCAGCCTCCGGACAGGGCGATCGGATTCACCCCTCCACTTT.